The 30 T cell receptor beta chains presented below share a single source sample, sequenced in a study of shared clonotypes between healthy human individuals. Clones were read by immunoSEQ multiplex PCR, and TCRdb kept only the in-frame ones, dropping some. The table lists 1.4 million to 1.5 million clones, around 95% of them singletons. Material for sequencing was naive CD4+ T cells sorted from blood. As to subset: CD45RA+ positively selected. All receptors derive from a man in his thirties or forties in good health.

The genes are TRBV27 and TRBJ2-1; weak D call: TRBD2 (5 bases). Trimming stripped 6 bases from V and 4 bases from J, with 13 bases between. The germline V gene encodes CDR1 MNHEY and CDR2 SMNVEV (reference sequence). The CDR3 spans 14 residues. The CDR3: CASRDSNSYNEQFF. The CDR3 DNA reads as TGTGCCAGCAGGGACTCCAACTCTTACAATGAGCAGTTCTTC.

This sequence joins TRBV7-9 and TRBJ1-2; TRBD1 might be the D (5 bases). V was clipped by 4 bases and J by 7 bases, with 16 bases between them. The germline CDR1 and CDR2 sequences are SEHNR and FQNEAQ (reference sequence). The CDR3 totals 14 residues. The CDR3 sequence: CASSSNLGTSGYTF. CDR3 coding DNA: TGTGCCAGCAGCTCAAACTTGGGGACTTCTGGCTACACCTTC.

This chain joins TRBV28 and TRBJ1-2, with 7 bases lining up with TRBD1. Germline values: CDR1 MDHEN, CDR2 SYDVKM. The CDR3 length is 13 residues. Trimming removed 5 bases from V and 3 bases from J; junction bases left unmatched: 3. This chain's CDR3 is CASSRTGHYGYTF. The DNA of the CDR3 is TGTGCCAGCAGTCGGACAGGCCACTATGGCTACACCTTC.

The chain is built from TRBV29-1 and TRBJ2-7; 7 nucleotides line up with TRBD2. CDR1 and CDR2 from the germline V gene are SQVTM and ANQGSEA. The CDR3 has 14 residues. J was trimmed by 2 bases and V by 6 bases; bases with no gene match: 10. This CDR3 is CSVGGGTAAYEQYF. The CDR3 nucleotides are TGCAGCGTGGGGGGAGGGACCGCGGCCTACGAGCAGTACTTC.

CDR3 protein: CSDRGNYGYTF. The DNA of the CDR3 is TGCAGCGACAGGGGTAACTATGGCTACACCTTC. The rearrangement joins TRBV29-1 to TRBJ1-2; TRBD1 matches 7 bases. The V and J ends lost 7 bases and 1 base, in that order; junction bases with no gene match: 0. Germline CDR1 and CDR2: SQVTM and ANQGSEA. CDR3 length equals 11 residues.

The CDR3: CASSYSNQPQHF. CDR3 sequence (DNA): TGTGCCAGTAGTTATAGCAATCAGCCCCAGCATTTT. The chain carries TRBV19 and TRBJ1-5; D gene ambiguous. The CDR3 spans 12 residues. In germline, CDR1 is LNHDA, CDR2 SQIVND (reference sequence). The V end lost 5 bases, the J end lost 0 bases, and 2 bases lay between the germline ends.

The CDR3 protein is CASSENQGNTEAFF. CDR3 DNA: TGTGCCAGCAGTGAAAATCAGGGAAACACTGAAGCTTTCTTT. The chain is built from TRBV6-1 and TRBJ1-1, with TRBD1 as a possible D gene (5 bases). Germline CDR1 reads MNHNS; CDR2 reads SASEGT. This CDR3 has 14 residues. Trimming shortened V by 2 bases and J by 2 bases, and 9 bases separated the two germline ends.

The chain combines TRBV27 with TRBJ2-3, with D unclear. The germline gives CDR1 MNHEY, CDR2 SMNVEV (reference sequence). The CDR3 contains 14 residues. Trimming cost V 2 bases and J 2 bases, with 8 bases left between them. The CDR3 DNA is TGTGCCAGCAGTTTAGGACGGTTCACAGATACGCAGTATTTT. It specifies CASSLGRFTDTQYF.

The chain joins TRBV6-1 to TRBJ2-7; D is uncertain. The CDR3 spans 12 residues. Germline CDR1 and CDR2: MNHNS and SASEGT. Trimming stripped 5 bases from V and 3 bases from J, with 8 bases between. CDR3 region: CASSKDGYEQYF. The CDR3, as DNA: TGTGCCAGCAGTAAGGACGGCTACGAGCAGTACTTC.

The CDR3 reads CASSLGPQTGPDEQFF. CDR3 bases: TGTGCCAGCAGTTTAGGGCCCCAGACAGGGCCGGATGAGCAGTTCTTC. V gene TRBV27 combines with J gene TRBJ2-1; 7 bases fit TRBD1. The V gene's germline CDR1 is MNHEY and CDR2 SMNVEV (reference sequence). The V gene end was trimmed by 2 bases and the J gene end by 8 bases; junction bases not matched to a gene: 12. The CDR3 extends over 16 amino acids.

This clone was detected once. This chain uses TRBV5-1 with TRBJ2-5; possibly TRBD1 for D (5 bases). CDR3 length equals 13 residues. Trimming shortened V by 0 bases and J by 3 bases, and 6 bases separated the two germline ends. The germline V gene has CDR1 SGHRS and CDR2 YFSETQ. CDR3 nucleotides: TGCGCCAGCAGCTTGGTGACAGAAGAGACCCAGTACTTC. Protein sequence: CASSLVTEETQYF.

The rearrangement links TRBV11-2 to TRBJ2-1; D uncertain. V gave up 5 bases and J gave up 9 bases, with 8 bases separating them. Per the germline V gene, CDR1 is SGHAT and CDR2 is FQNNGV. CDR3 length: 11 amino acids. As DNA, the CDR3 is TGTGCCAGCAGCCCATATGGTGAGCAGTTCTTC. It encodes CASSPYGEQFF.

DNA of the CDR3: TGCGCCAGCAGCCAAGATCCTATTGGACTAGCGGGAGGGCAAGAGACCCAGTACTTC. This codes for CASSQDPIGLAGGQETQYF. The chain uses TRBV4-1 and TRBJ2-5, with 15 bases aligning to TRBD2. After removal of 0 bases from V and 2 bases from J, the junction contained 7 bases not matched to a gene. Germline V CDR1 and CDR2: MGHRA, YSYEKL. This CDR3 region has 19 residues.

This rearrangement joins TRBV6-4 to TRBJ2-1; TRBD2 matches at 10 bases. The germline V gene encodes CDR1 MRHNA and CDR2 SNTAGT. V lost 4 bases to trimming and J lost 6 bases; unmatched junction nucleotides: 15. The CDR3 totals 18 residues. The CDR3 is CASSAGTSVLLGGNEQFF. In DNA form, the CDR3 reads TGTGCCAGCAGTGCCGGGACTAGCGTCCTACTCGGCGGCAATGAGCAGTTCTTC.

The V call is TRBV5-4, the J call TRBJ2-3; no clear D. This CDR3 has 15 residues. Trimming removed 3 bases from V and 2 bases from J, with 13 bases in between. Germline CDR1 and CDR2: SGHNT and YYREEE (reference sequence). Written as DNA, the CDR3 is TGTGCCAGCAGCTCAATCCGGGTCGACACAGATACGCAGTATTTT. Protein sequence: CASSSIRVDTDTQYF. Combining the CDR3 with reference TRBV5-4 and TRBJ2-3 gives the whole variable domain ETGVTQSPTHLIKTRGQQVTLRCSSQSGHNTVSWYQQALGQGPQFIFQYYREEENGRGNFPPRFSGLQFPNYSSELNVNALELDDSALYLCASSSIRVDTDTQYFGPGTRLTVL.

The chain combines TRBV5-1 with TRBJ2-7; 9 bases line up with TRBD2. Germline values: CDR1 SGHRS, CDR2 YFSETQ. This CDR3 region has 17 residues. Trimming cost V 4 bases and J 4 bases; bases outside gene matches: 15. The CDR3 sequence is CASSPGRGLAGSYEQYF. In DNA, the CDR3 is TGCGCCAGCAGCCCCGGTCGGGGACTAGCCGGCTCGTACGAGCAGTACTTC.

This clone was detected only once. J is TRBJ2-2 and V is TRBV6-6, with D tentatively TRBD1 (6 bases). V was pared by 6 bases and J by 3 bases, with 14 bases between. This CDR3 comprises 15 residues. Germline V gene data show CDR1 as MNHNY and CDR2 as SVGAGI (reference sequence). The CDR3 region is CASRTLPGDTGELFF. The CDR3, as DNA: TGTGCCAGCAGAACACTCCCAGGGGACACCGGGGAGCTGTTTTTT.

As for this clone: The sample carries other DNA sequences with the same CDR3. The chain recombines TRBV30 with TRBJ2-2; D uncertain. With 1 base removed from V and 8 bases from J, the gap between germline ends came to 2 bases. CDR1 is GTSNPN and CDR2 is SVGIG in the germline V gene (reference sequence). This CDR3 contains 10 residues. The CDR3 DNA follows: TGTGCCTGGAGTGGGGGGGAGCTGTTTTTT. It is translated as CAWSGGELFF.

The CDR3 nucleotides are TGCGCCAGCAGCTTCGACAGTGACACCTATGGCTACACCTTC. Its translation: CASSFDSDTYGYTF. The chain is built from TRBV5-1 and TRBJ1-2, with D perhaps matching TRBD1 (5 bases). Trimming took 2 bases from V and 4 from J, leaving 12 bases between them. The CDR3 is made up of 14 amino acids. Germline-derived CDR1 and CDR2 are SGHRS and YFSETQ.

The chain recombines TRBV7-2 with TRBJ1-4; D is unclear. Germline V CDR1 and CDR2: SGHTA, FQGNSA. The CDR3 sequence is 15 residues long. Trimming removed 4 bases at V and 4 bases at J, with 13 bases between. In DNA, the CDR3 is TGTGCCAGCAGCTCCCTGGCTCCTTTTAATGAAAAACTGTTTTTT. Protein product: CASSSLAPFNEKLFF.

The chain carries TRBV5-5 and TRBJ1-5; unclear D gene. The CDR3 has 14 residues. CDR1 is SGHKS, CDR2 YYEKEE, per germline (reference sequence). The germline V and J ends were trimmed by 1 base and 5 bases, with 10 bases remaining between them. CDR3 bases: TGTGCCAGCAGCTTGCGCATCTACGATCAGCCCCAGCATTTT. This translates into CASSLRIYDQPQHF.

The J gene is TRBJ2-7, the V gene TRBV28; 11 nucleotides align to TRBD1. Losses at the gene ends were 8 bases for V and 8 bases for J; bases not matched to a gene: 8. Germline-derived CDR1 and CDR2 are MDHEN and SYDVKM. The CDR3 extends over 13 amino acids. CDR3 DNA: TGTGCCAGCGGGGGACAGGGGGGCGGGAAGCAGTACTTC. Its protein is CASGGQGGGKQYF.

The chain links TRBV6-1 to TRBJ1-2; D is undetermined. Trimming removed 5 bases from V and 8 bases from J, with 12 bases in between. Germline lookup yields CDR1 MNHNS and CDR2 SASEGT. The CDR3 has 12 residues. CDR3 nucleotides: TGTGCCAGCAGTTTGGGTCCTCGGGGCTACACCTTC. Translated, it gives CASSLGPRGYTF.

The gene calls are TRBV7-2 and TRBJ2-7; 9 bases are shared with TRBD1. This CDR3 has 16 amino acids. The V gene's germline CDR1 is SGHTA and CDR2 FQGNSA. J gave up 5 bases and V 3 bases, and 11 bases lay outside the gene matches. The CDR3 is CASSLAVGQGSHEQYF. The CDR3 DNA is TGTGCCAGCAGCTTGGCCGTGGGACAGGGTAGCCACGAGCAGTACTTC.

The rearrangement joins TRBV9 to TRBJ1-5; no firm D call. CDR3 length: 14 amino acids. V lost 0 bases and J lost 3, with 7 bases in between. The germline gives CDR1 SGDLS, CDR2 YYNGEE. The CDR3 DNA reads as TGTGCCAGCAGCGTAGACAGATACAATCAGCCCCAGCATTTT. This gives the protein CASSVDRYNQPQHF.

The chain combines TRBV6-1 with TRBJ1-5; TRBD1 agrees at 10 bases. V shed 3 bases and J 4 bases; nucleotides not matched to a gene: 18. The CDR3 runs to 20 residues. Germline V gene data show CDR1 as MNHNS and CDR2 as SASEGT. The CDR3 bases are TGTGCCAGCAGTGATAGAGGACAGGGGGTCCCACGCGTCCTAAATCAGCCCCAGCATTTT. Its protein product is CASSDRGQGVPRVLNQPQHF.

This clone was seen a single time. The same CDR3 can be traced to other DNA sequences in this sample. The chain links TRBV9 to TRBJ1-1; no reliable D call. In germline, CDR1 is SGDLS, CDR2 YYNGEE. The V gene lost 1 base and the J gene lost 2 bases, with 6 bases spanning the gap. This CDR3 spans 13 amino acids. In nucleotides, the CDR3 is TGTGCCAGCAGCGTAAGATCCAACACTGAAGCTTTCTTT. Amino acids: CASSVRSNTEAFF.

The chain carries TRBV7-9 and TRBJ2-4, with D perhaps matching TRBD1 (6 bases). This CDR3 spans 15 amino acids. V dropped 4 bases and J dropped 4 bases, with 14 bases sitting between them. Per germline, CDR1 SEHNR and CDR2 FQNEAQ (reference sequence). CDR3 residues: CASSYSTGTKNIQYF. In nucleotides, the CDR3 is TGTGCCAGCAGCTATTCGACAGGAACAAAAAACATTCAGTACTTC.

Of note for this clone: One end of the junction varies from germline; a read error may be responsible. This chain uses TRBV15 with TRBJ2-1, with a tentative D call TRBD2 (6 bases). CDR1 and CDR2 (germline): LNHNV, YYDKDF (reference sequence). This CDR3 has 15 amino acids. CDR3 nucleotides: TGTGCCACCAGCAGGTGGGGGGACTCCGACAATGAGCAGTTCTTC. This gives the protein CATSRWGDSDNEQFF.

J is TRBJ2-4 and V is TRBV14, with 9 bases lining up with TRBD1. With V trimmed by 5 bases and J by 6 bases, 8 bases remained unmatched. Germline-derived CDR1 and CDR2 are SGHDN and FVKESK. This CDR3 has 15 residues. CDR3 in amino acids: CASSSGTGIRNIQYF. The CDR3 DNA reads TGTGCCAGCAGCTCCGGGACAGGGATTAGAAACATTCAGTACTTC.